The entry below describes one T cell receptor beta chain. The antigen it binds to is not known. Base qualities are missing; no much larger clone stands one base away. Library generation was performed with the immunoSEQ multiplex PCR assay. For the multiplex PCR, a mixture combining 60 forward primers for TCR Vbeta segments and 13 reverse primers for TCR Jbeta segments was used. The CDR3 region of rearranged TCR beta genes was amplified from genomic DNA by a multiplex PCR assay. Amplified TCR beta libraries were sequenced as 87-base-pair reads on the Illumina HiSeq System. In the source study's methods: A later analysis counted about 76 million unique TCR beta chains across the 666 repertoires, and 9 million to 14 million of these chains were shared by at least two donors. Raw reads were error-corrected and collapsed into unique sequences by a nearest-neighbor algorithm in which closely related sequences were merged to remove PCR and sequencing errors. To assign V, D and J gene segments, CDR3 sequences were aligned to IMGT reference sequences. For a sequence to be retained, at least a six-nucleotide match to both a V gene segment and a J gene segment was required. A rearrangement was called productive if the CDR3 had no stop codons and remained in frame with V and J, and every other rearrangement was called non-productive. CDR3 was defined by IMGT convention, running from the second conserved V-encoded cysteine to the conserved J-encoded phenylalanine. Sequences without an unambiguous match to a single V gene segment were excluded from the earlier analysis of approximately 600 of the donors. In an earlier analysis of 587 of the donors, a V segment was called functional when productive rearrangements were above 56.7%, and segregating when the standard deviation between donors exceeded 5%. A statistical classification framework was developed to diagnose cytomegalovirus status using the catalog of TCR beta chain sequences. In a later analysis, TCR nucleotide sequences were compared against IMGT/GENE-DB human TR gene sequences so that V and J genes could be assigned. The TCRdist pipeline was used in a later analysis to assign CDR3 sequences and most-parsimonious VDJ recombination scenarios. In a later analysis, every TCR beta chain was defined by the combination of its CDR3 amino acid sequence and its V-gene family, and reads without a unique V-gene family were dropped. A later analysis removed over 500 highly shared, low-generation-probability nucleotide sequences to deal with suspected cross-contamination and a sequencing artifact. In a later analysis, a clonal expansion index was calculated for each public chain from normalized within-repertoire ranks of inferred template counts. A later analysis computed generation probabilities with a VDJ recombination model fitted to out-of-frame rearrangements, and checked the results against IGoR. Hypergeometric tests were used in a later analysis to score TCR-TCR, TCR-HLA and TCR-CMV co-occurrence, with a repertoire-size bias correction applied to the TCR pairs. In a later analysis, false discovery rates were estimated by permuting HLA or CMV assignments 20 times. A later analysis grouped co-occurring TCRs with DBSCAN, adding TCRdist sequence similarity when clustering within HLA-allele-positive subsets. Repertoires with fewer than 30,000 or more than 120,000 public chains, plus five repertoires with anomalous nucleotide sharing, were excluded from co-occurrence clustering. TCRdb mirrors the immuneACCESS table, restricted to in-frame sequences. Some clones are absent from its copies; in checked studies, under half trace to an unresolved V gene, and the reason for the others is unknown. The V and J calls and clone size are taken from that table; D and trimming were inferred from the DNA. Within this sample are 50,000 to 70,000 clones, with 65% to 85% of them counted one time only. Around 2.5% of the sample goes to the ten largest clones.

The sample belongs to a study of cytomegalovirus exposure and HLA in healthy donors listed by TCRdb under 2017. Describing the broader study: In an earlier analysis of approximately 500 of the donors, about 270 Gb of sequence data and 117 million unique TCR beta sequences from roughly 190 million T cells were reported. To predict cytomegalovirus infection status, the study combined high-throughput TCR immunosequencing, statistical association of individual TCRs with disease status, and machine learning. The study aimed to test whether cataloging public T cell receptors could reveal signatures of past pathogen exposure. Rather than drawing on any new phenotypic data, the later analysis identified candidate immune exposures from TCR beta sequences and the way those sequences occurred across donors. Among the roughly 410 genotyped donors, roughly 80% belonged to the genetic ancestry cluster associated with self-reported Caucasian donors. Donor age, sex, ethnicity and CMV serostatus were compiled together with the repertoire data. On average, approximately 250,000 unique TCR beta nucleotide sequences were sequenced per donor among 300 to 500 genotyped donors of the cohort, with roughly 18% of those sequences being non-productive. A separate validation cohort of over 95 different subjects was used in addition to the roughly 700-subject first cohort. The study profiled the T cell repertoires of hundreds of subjects by immunosequencing and related them to cytomegalovirus serostatus. Because of strong linkage in the cohort, roughly five DR-DQ haplotypes were treated as single units for association and clustering. Typing coverage varied by locus: about 620-630 donors for A, B, C, DRB1 and DQB1; some 520 for DQA1; over 600 for DPA1; approximately 450 for DPB1. An early release covering 550 to 650 HLA-typed donors comprised approximately 290 gigabases of sequencing data and roughly 85 million unique TCR sequences. Every discovery cohort repertoire had been produced on one sequencing platform. Genome-wide SNP genotypes for about 55% of the 666 donors were used in a later genetic analysis, which treated that subset as a discovery cohort. In a later analysis, previously published TCR beta repertoires from roughly 710 donors were re-analyzed and high-resolution HLA genotyping was added so that TCR occurrence patterns could be studied. Class I and class II HLA loci were covered by the typing at four-digit resolution. An earlier analysis of more than 450 of the donors used high-throughput TCR beta sequencing to judge whether each TCR beta V gene segment behaved as functional or pseudogenic.

Based on the germline V gene (reference sequence), the CDR1 and CDR2 sequences are GTSNPN and SVGIG. V has 5 bases trimmed and J has 3 bases trimmed; junction bases matching no gene number 4. From cysteine to phenylalanine, the CDR3 is 13 amino acids long. The sequence is cut down to CDR3 DNA, 39 bases in frame from base 1. Overall study results and their limits: A group of highly shared sequence variants was considered likely to be a technical artifact of the sequencing pipeline. According to a later analysis, parvovirus B19, influenza, CMV and Epstein-Barr virus appeared linked to several top co-occurrence clusters. In a later genetic analysis, fewer N-insertions in productive TCRs were reported among donors in an Asian-associated ancestry cluster than the approximately 670-donor mean. In both the original and validation cohorts, the classifier was reported to diagnose cytomegalovirus status with high specificity and sensitivity. Across donors, most TCR sequences were observed very rarely, whereas some public TCRs were present in many individuals. Sequencing depth was assumed to be roughly uniform across donors in the presence/absence analyses, though that assumption may not hold. The authors suggested that the approach could potentially be extended to other disease states and immunological phenotypes. In a later analysis, some 18,000 TCR beta sequences were associated with specific HLA alleles at a false discovery rate of 0.05. The cohort was sequenced for TCR beta chains only, and without alpha or paired-chain data the features that could be detected were limited. Some IMGT-functional V segments, including TRBV6-2 and TRBV6-3, could not be distinguished by the 87-base-pair reads and were therefore excluded. Because some donors lacked HLA typing at each locus, the association tests relied only on the typed subset. A later analysis found that TCR association rates varied across HLA loci, with DRB1 alleles showing the most associated TCRs and HLA-C alleles the fewest. V-gene and J-gene trimming of TCR beta chains was associated with a missense DCLRE1C variant in a later genetic analysis, and the association was replicated in an independent cohort. An earlier analysis of 450 to 750 of the donors showed that most TCR beta V segments appeared in productive rearrangements either about 90% or about 30% of the time, which broadly matched IMGT annotations. A further reported finding was that TCR beta sequences accurately predicted the HLA-A and HLA-B alleles for most subjects in the first cohort. CMV serostatus was the only immune exposure information available for the cohort. Linkage disequilibrium might explain the correlated functional status among segregating V segments, but an unknown experimental factor could not be excluded. In vitro tests confirmed that three of the cytomegalovirus-associated TCR beta chains recognize cytomegalovirus antigens. Strong co-occurrence of HLA alleles, especially DR and DQ, made assigning TCR associations to individual alleles difficult. In a later analysis, HLA-associated TCR beta chains showed more clonal expansion and lower generation probabilities than non-associated chains that were equally common. Because counts were too low, roughly 16 rarely observed V segments, including chromosome 9 orphons, were left out of the earlier analysis of about 500 of the donors. A total of roughly 160 TCR beta chains were listed by the study as associated with cytomegalovirus. In a later analysis, most CMV-associated TCR beta chains were found to appear HLA-restricted, with HLA associations seemingly driven largely by CMV exposure.

The cohort comprised around 690 healthy bone marrow donors. Cohort members were all nominally healthy when sampled, although unrecorded immune exposures were likely present. The donor tested CMV seronegative and was one of the 352 seronegative cohort members. Every donor gave a peripheral blood sample, and the peripheral blood mononuclear cells from that sample were used for TCR beta sequencing. Genomic DNA was extracted from the blood cell samples with the Qiagen DNeasy Blood Extraction Kit. The sequencing input was PBMCs. The clonotype originates from a female donor in good health and CMV-seronegative. The chain is made from TRBV30 and TRBJ1-3; 7 nucleotides in the junction match TRBD1. The DNA is as follows: TGTGCCTGGCAGGGGGAGGTTGGAAACACCATATATTTT. Its amino acids are CAWQGEVGNTIYF.